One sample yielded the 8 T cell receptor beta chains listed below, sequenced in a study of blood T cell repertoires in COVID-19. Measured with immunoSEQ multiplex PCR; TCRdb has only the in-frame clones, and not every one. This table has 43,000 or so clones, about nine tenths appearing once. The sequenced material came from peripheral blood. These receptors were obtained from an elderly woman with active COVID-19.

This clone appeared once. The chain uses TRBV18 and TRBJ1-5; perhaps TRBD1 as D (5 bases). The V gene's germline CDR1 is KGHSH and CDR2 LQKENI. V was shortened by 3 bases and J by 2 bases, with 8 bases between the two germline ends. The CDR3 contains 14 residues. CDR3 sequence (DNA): TGTGCCAGCTCACCGGCGGGGGGCAATCAGCCCCAGCATTTT. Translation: CASSPAGGNQPQHF.

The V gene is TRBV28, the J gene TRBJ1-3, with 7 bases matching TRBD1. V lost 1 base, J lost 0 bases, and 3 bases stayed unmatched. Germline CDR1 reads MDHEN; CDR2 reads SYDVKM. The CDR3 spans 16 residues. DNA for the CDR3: TGTGCCAGCAGTTTATCCAGGACAGGCTCTGGAAACACCATATATTTT. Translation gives CASSLSRTGSGNTIYF.

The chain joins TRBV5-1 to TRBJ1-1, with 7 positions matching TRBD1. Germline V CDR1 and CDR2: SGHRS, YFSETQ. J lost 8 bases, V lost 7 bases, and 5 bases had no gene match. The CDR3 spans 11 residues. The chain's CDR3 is CASLQGSEAFF. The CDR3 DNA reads TGCGCCAGCTTACAGGGGTCGGAAGCTTTCTTT.

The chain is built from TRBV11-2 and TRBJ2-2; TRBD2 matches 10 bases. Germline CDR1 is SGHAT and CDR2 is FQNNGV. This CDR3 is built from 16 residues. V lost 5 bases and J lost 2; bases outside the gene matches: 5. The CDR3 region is CASSPRTSGNTGELFF. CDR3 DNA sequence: TGTGCCAGCAGCCCGCGGACTAGCGGAAACACCGGGGAGCTGTTTTTT.

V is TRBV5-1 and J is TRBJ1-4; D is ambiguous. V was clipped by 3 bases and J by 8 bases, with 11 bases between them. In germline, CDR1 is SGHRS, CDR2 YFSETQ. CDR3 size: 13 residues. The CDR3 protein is CASSWSRREKLFF. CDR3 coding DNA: TGCGCCAGCAGCTGGTCCCGGAGGGAAAAACTGTTTTTT.

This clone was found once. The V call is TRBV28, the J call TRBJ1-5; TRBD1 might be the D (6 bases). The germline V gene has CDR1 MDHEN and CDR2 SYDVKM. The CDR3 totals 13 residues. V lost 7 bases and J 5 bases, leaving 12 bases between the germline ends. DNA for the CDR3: TGTGCCAGCAAGGTGACAGGACATCAGCCCCAGCATTTT. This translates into CASKVTGHQPQHF.

The CDR3 sequence is CASSLPLGSPYYGYTF. The CDR3 DNA reads TGCGCCAGCAGTCTTCCTCTAGGCAGCCCGTACTATGGCTACACCTTC. The rearrangement joins TRBV23-1 to TRBJ1-2; no firm D call. TRBV23-1 is placed among ORFs of uncertain function. V shed 4 bases and J shed 3 bases, with 18 bases lying between them. This CDR3 has 16 residues.

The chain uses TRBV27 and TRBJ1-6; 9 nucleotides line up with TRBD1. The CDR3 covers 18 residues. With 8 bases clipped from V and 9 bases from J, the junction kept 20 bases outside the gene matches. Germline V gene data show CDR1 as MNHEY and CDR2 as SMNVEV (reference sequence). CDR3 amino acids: CASSNPGQGRRGRSPLHF. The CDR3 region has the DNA TGTGCCAGCTCCAACCCGGGACAGGGCCGTCGTGGGCGTTCACCCCTCCACTTT.